This T cell receptor (beta chain) was documented in a study of blood T cell repertoires in COVID-19. Turning to the study itself: The analysed material was cDNA or gDNA that came from T cells, B-cell-depleted T cells, or PBMCs.

Trimming took 3 bases from V and 3 from J, leaving 9 bases between them. Germline loops: CDR1 SGHKS, CDR2 YYEKEE (reference sequence). The CDR3 is 13 amino acids. This clone was seen repeatedly, ten times or more. Profiled with immunoSEQ multiplex PCR; TCRdb holds only in-frame clones, not every one. The sample holds roughly 300,000 clones, approximately 83% seen once. Sample: peripheral blood. V is TRBV5-5 and J is TRBJ1-1; D is unresolved. The origin of this receptor is a woman aged 45-59 years who had recovered from COVID-19. The CDR3 is CASSYLTHTEAFF. In nucleotides, the CDR3 is TGTGCCAGCAGCTACCTGACACACACTGAAGCTTTCTTT.